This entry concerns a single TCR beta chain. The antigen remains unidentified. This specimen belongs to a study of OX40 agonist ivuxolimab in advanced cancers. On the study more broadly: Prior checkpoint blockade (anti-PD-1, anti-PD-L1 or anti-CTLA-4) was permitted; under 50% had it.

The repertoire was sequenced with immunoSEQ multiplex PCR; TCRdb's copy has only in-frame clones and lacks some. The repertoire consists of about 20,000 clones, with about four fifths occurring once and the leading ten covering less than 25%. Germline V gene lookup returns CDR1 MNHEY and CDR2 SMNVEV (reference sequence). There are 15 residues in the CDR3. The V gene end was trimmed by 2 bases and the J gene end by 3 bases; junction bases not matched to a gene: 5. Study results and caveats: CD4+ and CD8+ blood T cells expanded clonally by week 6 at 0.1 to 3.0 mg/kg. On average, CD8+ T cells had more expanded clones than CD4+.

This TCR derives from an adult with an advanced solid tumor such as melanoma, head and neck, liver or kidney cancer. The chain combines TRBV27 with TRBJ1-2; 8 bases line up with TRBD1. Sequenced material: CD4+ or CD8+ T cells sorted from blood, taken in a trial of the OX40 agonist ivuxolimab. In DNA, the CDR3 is TGTGCCAGCAGTTTAACGCAGGGGGCATACTATGGCTACACCTTC. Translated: CASSLTQGAYYGYTF.